This T cell receptor (beta chain) was observed in a study of blood T cell repertoires in COVID-19. Study context: The analysed material was cDNA or gDNA that came from T cells, B-cell-depleted T cells, or PBMCs.

Deletions cut 8 bases from V and 10 bases from J, with 14 bases between. The CDR3 has 11 residues. Germline CDR1 SGHAT, CDR2 FQNNGV. Clones were sequenced by immunoSEQ multiplex PCR, and TCRdb holds only the in-frame ones, with some missing. Here the sample spans some 200,000 clones, around 81% being singletons. The chain recombines TRBV11-2 with TRBJ1-1; D gene uncertain. The sequenced material came from peripheral blood. The clonotype originates from a woman aged 25 to 39 who had recovered from COVID-19. In DNA form, the CDR3 reads TGTGCCAGCTTCTCGGAGGGAACAGCTTTCTTT. Protein sequence: CASFSEGTAFF.